Each of the 9 T cell receptor beta chains below was sequenced from the same sample in a study of shared clonotypes between healthy human individuals. Sequencing was performed with immunoSEQ multiplex PCR; in TCRdb, only in-frame clones are kept and a portion is missing. The profile covers a few million clones, with approximately 94% appearing a single time and around 0.14% taken by the ten largest. Sequenced sample: naive CD4+ T cells sorted from blood. The subset denotes: CD45RA+ positively selected. The receptors shown here come from a man younger than 30 in good health.

This sequence joins TRBV30 and TRBJ1-1; D gene unclear. The V gene lost 2 bases and the J gene lost 9 bases, with 16 bases spanning the gap. CDR1 is GTSNPN, CDR2 SVGIG, per germline (reference sequence). The CDR3 is 13 residues long. For the CDR3, the DNA is TGTGCCTGGAGTACCAAGGACCCTCACAAAGCTTTCTTT. It yields the protein CAWSTKDPHKAFF. The full variable domain, its missing parts supplied by reference TRBV30 and TRBJ1-1, is SQTIHQWPATLVQPVGSPLSLECTVEGTSNPNLYWYRQAAGRGLQLLFYSVGIGQISSEVPQNLSASRPQDRQFILSSKKLLLSDSGFYLCAWSTKDPHKAFFGQGTRLTVV.

This chain uses TRBV10-3 with TRBJ2-2; D might be TRBD2 (6 bases). Germline V lookup: CDR1 ENHRY, CDR2 SYGVKD. Trimming cost V 6 bases and J 5 bases, with 13 bases left between them. This CDR3 comprises 14 residues. The chain's CDR3 is CAISGGEGTGELFF. CDR3 DNA sequence: TGTGCCATCAGCGGGGGTGAGGGGACCGGGGAGCTGTTTTTT.

The rearrangement uses TRBV19 and TRBJ2-7; 10 nucleotides line up with TRBD1. Germline V gives CDR1 LNHDA, CDR2 SQIVND (reference sequence). CDR3 length equals 14 residues. J was trimmed by 3 bases and V by 5 bases; bases with no gene match: 4. The CDR3 DNA follows: TGTGCCAGTAGTGCGGGACAGGGGTACTACGAGCAGTACTTC. This translates into CASSAGQGYYEQYF.

The chain has TRBV4-3 and TRBJ2-7; D ambiguous. This CDR3 region has 15 residues. V was clipped by 1 base and J by 0 bases, with 10 bases between them. The germline V gene encodes CDR1 LGHNA and CDR2 YSLEER. CDR3 sequence (DNA): TGCGCCAGCAGCCAAGTTGGCGGAACCTCCTACGAGCAGTACTTC. Protein sequence: CASSQVGGTSYEQYF.

V is TRBV11-2 and J is TRBJ2-7; D is possibly TRBD1 (6 bases). CDR1 and CDR2 (germline): SGHAT, FQNNGV. With 3 bases removed from V and 3 bases from J, the gap between germline ends came to 15 bases. The CDR3 is made up of 15 amino acids. The CDR3 region has the DNA TGTGCCAGCAGCTTGGCCGGACAGAATAACTACGAGCAGTACTTC. Its translation is CASSLAGQNNYEQYF.

This clone was found a few times. The chain joins TRBV2 to TRBJ1-1, with 7 bases fitting TRBD1. The germline V gene has CDR1 SNHLY and CDR2 FYNNEI. Germline trimming cut 4 bases from V and 4 bases from J; bases unmatched to any gene: 3. CDR3 size: 13 residues. The DNA of the CDR3 is TGTGCCAGCAGTGTTAGACAGGGCACTGAAGCTTTCTTT. Amino acids: CASSVRQGTEAFF.

The chain joins TRBV27 to TRBJ1-5; a possible D gene is TRBD1 (5 bases). Germline V gives CDR1 MNHEY, CDR2 SMNVEV (reference sequence). Trimming left V 7 bases short and J 4 bases short, with 17 bases between. The CDR3 is 15 residues long. In DNA, the CDR3 is TGTGCCAGCACCCCGGGGAGGGGACTTAATCAGCCCCAGCATTTT. Encoded protein: CASTPGRGLNQPQHF.

A note on this clone: Other DNA sequences within the sample encode an identical CDR3. The chain has TRBV28 and TRBJ2-7; TRBD1 aligns across 9 bases. Germline CDR1 is MDHEN and CDR2 is SYDVKM. V dropped 3 bases and J dropped 1; count of bases not matched to a gene: 1. The CDR3 is 14 amino acids. The CDR3 DNA is TGTGCCAGCAGTTTGACAGGGGGATCCTACGAGCAGTACTTC. Translation: CASSLTGGSYEQYF.

The rearrangement links TRBV11-2 to TRBJ1-2; D uncertain. Germline assignment: CDR1 SGHAT and CDR2 FQNNGV. The CDR3 runs to 13 residues. Trimming cost V 5 bases and J 1 base, with 8 bases left between them. The CDR3 nucleotides are TGTGCCAGCAGCCCGCAAGTTAACTATGGCTACACCTTC. The encoded protein is CASSPQVNYGYTF.